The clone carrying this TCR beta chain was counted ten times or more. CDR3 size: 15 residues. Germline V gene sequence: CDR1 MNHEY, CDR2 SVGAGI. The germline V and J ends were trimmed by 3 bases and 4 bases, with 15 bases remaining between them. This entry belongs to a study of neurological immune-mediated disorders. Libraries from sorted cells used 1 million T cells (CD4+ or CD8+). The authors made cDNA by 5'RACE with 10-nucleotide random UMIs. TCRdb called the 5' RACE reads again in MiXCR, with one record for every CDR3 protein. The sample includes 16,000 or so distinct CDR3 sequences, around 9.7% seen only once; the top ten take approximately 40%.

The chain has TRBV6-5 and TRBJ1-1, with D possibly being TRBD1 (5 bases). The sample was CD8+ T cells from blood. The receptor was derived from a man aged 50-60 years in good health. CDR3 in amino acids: CASSYYAGSGTEAFF. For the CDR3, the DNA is TGTGCCAGCAGTTATTATGCAGGGTCGGGCACTGAAGCTTTCTTT.